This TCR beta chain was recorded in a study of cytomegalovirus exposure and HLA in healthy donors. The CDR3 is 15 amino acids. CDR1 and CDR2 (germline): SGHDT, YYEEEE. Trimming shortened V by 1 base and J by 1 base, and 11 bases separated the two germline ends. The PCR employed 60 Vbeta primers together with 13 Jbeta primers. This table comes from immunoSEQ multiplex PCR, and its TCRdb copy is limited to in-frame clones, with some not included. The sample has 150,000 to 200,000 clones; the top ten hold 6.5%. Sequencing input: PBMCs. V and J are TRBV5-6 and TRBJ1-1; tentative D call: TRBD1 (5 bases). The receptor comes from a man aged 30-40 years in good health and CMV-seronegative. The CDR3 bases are TGTGCCAGCAGCTTGTACGGCGGGGGGAACACTGAAGCTTTCTTT. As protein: CASSLYGGGNTEAFF. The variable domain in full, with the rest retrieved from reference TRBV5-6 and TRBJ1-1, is DAGVTQSPTHLIKTRGQQVTLRCSPKSGHDTVSWYQQALGQGPQFIFQYYEEEERQRGNFPDRFSGHQFPNYSSELNVNALLLGDSALYLCASSLYGGGNTEAFFGQGTRLTVV.